The 11 T cell receptor beta chains below were found in one sample sequenced in a study of radiotherapy plus CTLA-4 blockade in lung cancer. Repertoires were generated with immunoSEQ multiplex PCR, while TCRdb's copy carries only in-frame clones and drops some. The profile covers roughly 130,000 clones, with 75% to 90% appearing a single time and 6.9% taken by the ten largest. The specimen was peripheral blood, collected from a patient treated with radiotherapy plus ipilimumab. The receptors were sampled from a human donor with non-small cell lung cancer that progressed on radiotherapy plus ipilimumab.

The V call is TRBV19, the J call TRBJ2-7, with 7 bases identical to TRBD1. The CDR3 contains 13 residues. The trim removed 8 bases at V and 3 bases at J, leaving 7 bases unmatched. From germline, CDR1 is LNHDA and CDR2 SQIVND (reference sequence). The chain's CDR3 is CASQSTGDYEQYF. The CDR3 DNA sequence: TGTGCCAGTCAAAGTACAGGGGACTACGAGCAGTACTTC.

V and J are TRBV28 and TRBJ2-2; TRBD1 aligns across 7 bases. Germline V gives CDR1 MDHEN, CDR2 SYDVKM. This CDR3 comprises 15 residues. V shed 2 bases, J shed 5 bases, and the junction held 5 bases outside the gene matches. The CDR3 DNA reads as TGTGCCAGCAGTTTAGTACAGACAGGGACCGGGGAGCTGTTTTTT. Translation gives CASSLVQTGTGELFF.

This clone was picked up a small number of times. This chain uses TRBV10-2 with TRBJ2-1; TRBD2 matches 7 bases. Germline-derived CDR1 and CDR2 are WSHSY and SAAADI. J lost 8 bases, V lost 8 bases, and 12 bases had no gene match. This CDR3 contains 14 residues. The CDR3 sequence is CASAGRGRADEQFF. As DNA, the CDR3 is TGCGCCAGCGCTGGGAGAGGGAGGGCGGATGAGCAGTTCTTC.

The chain recombines TRBV6-1 with TRBJ2-7; possible D gene TRBD1, 6 bases. V was clipped by 2 bases and J by 1 base, with 9 bases between them. The germline gives CDR1 MNHNS, CDR2 SASEGT. CDR3 length: 14 residues. The CDR3 loop is CASSELGTSYEQYF. The CDR3, as DNA: TGTGCCAGCAGTGAATTAGGGACATCCTACGAGCAGTACTTC.

V gene TRBV4-2 combines with J gene TRBJ2-1; D gene unclear. The length of the CDR3 is 14 residues. V was shortened by 1 base and J by 7 bases, with 11 bases between the two germline ends. Germline V gives CDR1 LGHNA, CDR2 YNFKEQ. The CDR3 here is CASSQGRDRNEQFF. DNA of the CDR3: TGTGCCAGCAGCCAAGGACGAGATAGAAATGAGCAGTTCTTC.

V is TRBV12-5 and J is TRBJ1-5; D is unclear. Germline values: CDR1 LGHNT, CDR2 FRNRAP. V was trimmed by 0 bases and J by 0 bases, leaving 9 bases between them. The CDR3 loop spans 16 amino acids. The CDR3 protein is CASGLVHGNSNQPQHF. DNA for the CDR3: TGTGCTAGTGGTTTGGTTCACGGGAATAGCAATCAGCCCCAGCATTTT.

The table lists this clone with a count of one. This same CDR3 is encoded by further DNA sequences in the sample. The chain's CDR3 is CASSLGENTEAFF. The DNA for the CDR3 is TGCGCCAGCAGCCTCGGGGAGAACACTGAAGCTTTCTTT. The chain couples TRBV5-1 to TRBJ1-1; D is undetermined. The CDR3 totals 13 residues. CDR1 and CDR2 (germline): SGHRS, YFSETQ. The V gene lost 4 bases and the J gene lost 1 base, with 8 bases spanning the gap.

The V gene is TRBV9, the J gene TRBJ1-5; D possibly corresponds to TRBD1 (5 bases). Germline loops: CDR1 SGDLS, CDR2 YYNGEE. The CDR3 consists of 15 residues. Trimming removed 3 bases from V and 3 bases from J, with 13 bases in between. Here the CDR3 DNA reads TGTGCCAGCAGCGCCGAGGGGCCGTACAATCAGCCCCAGCATTTT. Its translation is CASSAEGPYNQPQHF. The full variable domain, with the rest looked up from reference TRBV9 and TRBJ1-5, is DSGVTQTPKHLITATGQRVTLRCSPRSGDLSVYWYQQSLDQGLQFLIQYYNGEERAKGNILERFSAQQFPDLHSELNLSSLELGDSALYFCASSAEGPYNQPQHFGDGTRLSIL.

This clone was found once. The J gene is TRBJ1-4, the V gene TRBV5-6; D gene unclear. Germline CDR1 and CDR2: SGHDT and YYEEEE. The V end lost 0 bases, the J end lost 8 bases, and 11 bases lay between the germline ends. The CDR3 is made up of 14 amino acids. CDR3 DNA sequence: TGTGCCAGCAGCTTGGGGCAGGCGCTCGAAAAACTGTTTTTT. Protein sequence: CASSLGQALEKLFF.

This clone was counted once. The CDR3: CASSLDRGSSYNEQFF. In DNA form, the CDR3 reads TGTGCCAGCAGCTTGGATCGCGGGAGCTCCTACAATGAGCAGTTCTTC. V gene TRBV5-6 combines with J gene TRBJ2-1, with 7 bases matching TRBD2. CDR1 is SGHDT, CDR2 YYEEEE, per germline. There are 16 residues in the CDR3. The V gene end was trimmed by 0 bases and the J gene end by 0 bases; junction bases not matched to a gene: 3.

This rearrangement joins TRBV11-3 to TRBJ2-7, with 11 bases fitting TRBD1. Trimming removed 3 bases from V and 5 bases from J; junction bases left unmatched: 3. Germline values: CDR1 SGHNT, CDR2 YENEEA. The CDR3 runs 14 residues. CDR3 DNA: TGTGCCAGCAGCTTCCGGGACAGGGGGGACGAGCAGTACTTC. Protein sequence: CASSFRDRGDEQYF.